This T cell receptor (beta chain) was recovered during a study of T-cell reconstitution after alpha-beta-depleted transplantation in children. Unique molecular identifiers were used to barcode this TCRbeta library. TCRdb used MiXCR to reprocess the PCR reads, holding one entry per CDR3 protein. The data show fewer than 550,000 distinct CDR3 sequences, roughly 17% seen once. This clonotype appeared many times. Its antigen is currently unknown. Study-level points and caveats: The authors attributed T-cell counts and diversity one year after transplant mostly to newly produced T cells. Surviving recipient cells, namely T cells and thymic progenitors, were the source of high day-60 TCRbeta diversity in some patients. About two months after transplant, alpha-beta T cells reportedly came from several hundred expanded graft clones.

CDR1 and CDR2 from the germline V gene are SGHAT and FQNNGV. Trimming shortened V by 4 bases and J by 7 bases, and 13 bases separated the two germline ends. The CDR3 loop spans 13 amino acids. This TCR came from a boy less than two years old who had a stem cell transplant for Wiskott-Aldrich syndrome, so the T cells may come from the graft donor. This specimen consisted of PBMCs, mostly from graft donor cells, obtained 360 days after TCRalphabeta/CD19-depleted stem cell transplant. This chain connects TRBV11-2 to TRBJ2-5; D uncertain. CDR3 region: CASSSNPTGTQYF. For the CDR3, the DNA is TGTGCCAGCAGCTCGAACCCGACGGGGACCCAGTACTTC.